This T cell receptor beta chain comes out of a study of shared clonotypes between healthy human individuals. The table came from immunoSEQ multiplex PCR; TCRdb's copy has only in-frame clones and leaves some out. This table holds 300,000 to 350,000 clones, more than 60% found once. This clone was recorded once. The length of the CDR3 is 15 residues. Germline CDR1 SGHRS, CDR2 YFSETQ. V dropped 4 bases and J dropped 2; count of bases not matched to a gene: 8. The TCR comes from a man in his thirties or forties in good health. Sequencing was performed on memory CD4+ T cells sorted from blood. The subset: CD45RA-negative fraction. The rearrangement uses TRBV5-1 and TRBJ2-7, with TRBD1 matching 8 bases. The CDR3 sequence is CASSPDRVRTYEQYF. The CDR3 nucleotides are TGCGCCAGCAGCCCGGACAGGGTGAGGACCTACGAGCAGTACTTC. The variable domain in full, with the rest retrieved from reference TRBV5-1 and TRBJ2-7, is KAGVTQTPRYLIKTRGQQVTLSCSPISGHRSVSWYQQTPGQGLQFLFEYFSETQRNKGNFPGRFSGRQFSNSRSEMNVSTLELGDSALYLCASSPDRVRTYEQYFGPGTRLTVT.